The 15 T cell receptor beta chains presented below share a single source sample, sequenced in a study of cytomegalovirus exposure and HLA in healthy donors (TCRdb year 2017). Libraries came from the immunoSEQ multiplex PCR assay. Imported from immuneACCESS, the table was reduced by TCRdb to in-frame sequences with V and J called. These copies leave out some clones; in studies compared against another copy, an unresolved V gene accounts for under half, and the cause of the remainder is not known. The sample data list over 110,000 clones, and around four fifths of these were observed just once. 1.4% of the sample is taken by the ten largest. The sample comprised PBMCs. The source of these receptors is a young woman in good health and CMV-seronegative.

The rearrangement joins TRBV5-6 to TRBJ2-1, with D perhaps matching TRBD2 (6 bases). CDR1 SGHDT and CDR2 YYEEEE come from the germline V gene. Trimming stripped 6 bases from V and 6 bases from J, with 16 bases between. This CDR3 region has 14 residues. As DNA, the CDR3 is TGTGCCAGCATCAGACTAGACGTAACCAATGAGCAGTTCTTC. It encodes CASIRLDVTNEQFF.

As regards this clone: Distinct nucleotide sequences in the sample also encode this CDR3. The CDR3, as DNA: TGTGCCAGCAGCCTGGGACAGGGAAATGGCTACACCTTC. It yields the protein CASSLGQGNGYTF. The V gene is TRBV7-9, the J gene TRBJ1-2; 9 nucleotides align to TRBD1. CDR3 size: 13 residues. Per the germline V gene, CDR1 is SEHNR and CDR2 is FQNEAQ (reference sequence). The V and J ends lost 5 bases and 6 bases, in that order; junction bases with no gene match: 4. Supplemented by reference TRBV7-9 and TRBJ1-2, the full variable domain reads DTGVSQNPRHKITKRGQNVTFRCDPISEHNRLYWYRQTLGQGPEFLTYFQNEAQLEKSRLLSDRFSAERPKGSFSTLEIQRTEQGDSAMYLCASSLGQGNGYTFGSGTRLTVV.

This chain joins TRBV27 and TRBJ2-7, with 9 bases identical to TRBD1. Losses at the gene ends were 3 bases for V and 3 bases for J; bases not matched to a gene: 9. Germline-derived CDR1 and CDR2 are MNHEY and SMNVEV (reference sequence). The CDR3 is 16 amino acids. The CDR3 protein is CASSLFTGTGFYEQYF. Written as DNA, the CDR3 is TGTGCCAGCAGTTTGTTTACCGGGACAGGGTTCTACGAGCAGTACTTC.

The chain is built from TRBV7-3 and TRBJ2-3; D might be TRBD1 (6 bases). Between the trimmed V and J ends, which lost 5 bases and 2 bases, there was a span of 14 bases. The CDR3 contains 15 residues. Germline CDR1 is SGHTA and CDR2 is FQGTGA. CDR3 sequence (DNA): TGTGCCAGCAGCCTAAGAGGACAGAACACAGATACGCAGTATTTT. This encodes CASSLRGQNTDTQYF.

CDR3 residues: CASSRQGSGELFF. Here the CDR3 DNA reads TGTGCCAGCTCCCGACAGGGGTCCGGGGAGCTGTTTTTT. The chain links TRBV18 to TRBJ2-2, with TRBD1 matching 8 bases. The CDR3 is 13 residues long. V lost 6 bases and J lost 6; bases outside the gene matches: 3. Germline V lookup: CDR1 KGHSH, CDR2 LQKENI.

This chain joins TRBV4-1 and TRBJ1-5; D is undetermined. Looked up from germline, CDR1 is MGHRA and CDR2 is YSYEKL. The CDR3 length is 16 residues. Trimming took 2 bases from V and 4 from J, leaving 15 bases between them. The CDR3 DNA is TGCGCCAGCAGCCAAACCCTAACAGCCCTGAATCAGCCCCAGCATTTT. This gives the protein CASSQTLTALNQPQHF.

V and J are TRBV9 and TRBJ2-3; 12 nucleotides line up with TRBD2. Looked up from germline, CDR1 is SGDLS and CDR2 is YYNGEE. V was pared by 3 bases and J by 2 bases, with 4 bases of the junction left unmatched. The CDR3 length is 16 residues. The CDR3 DNA is TGTGCCAGCAGCGAGGGGACTAGCGGGTACACAGATACGCAGTATTTT. Protein: CASSEGTSGYTDTQYF.

This chain connects TRBV29-1 to TRBJ2-7, with 8 bases that match TRBD2. This CDR3 spans 14 amino acids. J lost 4 bases, V lost 4 bases, and 9 bases had no gene match. Germline lookup yields CDR1 SQVTM and CDR2 ANQGSEA. The CDR3 sequence is CSVVPAGVGYEQYF. As DNA, the CDR3 is TGCAGCGTTGTTCCAGCGGGGGTAGGGTACGAGCAGTACTTC.

The sample holds a few counts of this clone. V and J are TRBV2 and TRBJ2-7; a weak D match, TRBD1 (5 bases). The CDR3 runs 15 residues. V was shortened by 8 bases and J by 2 bases, with 19 bases between the two germline ends. Germline CDR1 SNHLY, CDR2 FYNNEI. DNA of the CDR3: TGTGCCAGCCTGCAGGGTCTCGGGCAAACCTACGAGCAGTACTTC. This gives the protein CASLQGLGQTYEQYF.

The chain couples TRBV5-1 to TRBJ2-3; TRBD2 agrees at 7 bases. The junction had 7 bases not matched to a gene; V was cut back by 6 bases and J by 0 bases. The germline gives CDR1 SGHRS, CDR2 YFSETQ. CDR3 length equals 15 residues. CDR3 coding DNA: TGCGCCAGCAACCCCACCGGGGGGAGCACAGATACGCAGTATTTT. Protein product: CASNPTGGSTDTQYF.

The V gene is TRBV12-5, the J gene TRBJ2-6; TRBD1 aligns across 8 bases. The CDR3 sequence is 17 residues long. The germline gives CDR1 LGHNT, CDR2 FRNRAP. V trimming: 7 bases; J trimming: 2 bases; junction bases outside the gene matches: 10. The CDR3 loop reads CASAGQAGRTGANVLTF. CDR3 in DNA: TGTGCTAGTGCGGGACAGGCCGGCAGGACTGGGGCCAACGTCCTGACTTTC.

The J gene is TRBJ2-6, the V gene TRBV10-3, with TRBD1 identical over 7 bases. CDR1 ENHRY and CDR2 SYGVKD come from the germline V gene. The CDR3 totals 15 residues. The J segment lost 0 bases and the V segment lost 10 bases, leaving 6 bases of the junction unmatched. For the CDR3, the DNA is TGTGCCACCACAGGGGAGAACTCTGGGGCCAACGTCCTGACTTTC. It specifies CATTGENSGANVLTF.

V usage is TRBV28 and J usage is TRBJ2-1; D possibly corresponds to TRBD2 (6 bases). Trimming took 4 bases from V and 1 from J, leaving 14 bases between them. Germline loops: CDR1 MDHEN, CDR2 SYDVKM. The CDR3 covers 16 residues. CDR3 nucleotides: TGTGCCAGCAGTTCTACGGGACTGGGGTCCTACAATGAGCAGTTCTTC. Protein sequence: CASSSTGLGSYNEQFF.

CDR3 sequence reads: CASSPDWNTEAFF. The CDR3 DNA is TGTGCCAGCAGTCCAGACTGGAACACTGAAGCTTTCTTT. The chain recombines TRBV5-4 with TRBJ1-1; D unresolved. Per the germline V gene, CDR1 is SGHNT and CDR2 is YYREEE (reference sequence). The CDR3 covers 13 residues. Trimming stripped 5 bases from V and 1 base from J, with 9 bases between.

The chain is built from TRBV6-1 and TRBJ2-5, with TRBD2 as a possible D gene (7 bases). V gave up 2 bases and J gave up 2 bases, with 18 bases separating them. CDR1 MNHNS and CDR2 SASEGT come from the germline V gene. This CDR3 is 17 amino acids long. CDR3 region: CASSERVGGLTQETQYF. CDR3 DNA: TGTGCCAGCAGTGAAAGGGTCGGGGGGCTTACTCAAGAGACCCAGTACTTC.